The rows below give T cell receptor beta chains drawn from one sample of a study of blood T cell repertoires in COVID-19. This table comes from immunoSEQ multiplex PCR, and its TCRdb copy is limited to in-frame clones, with some not included. The repertoire holds around 63,000 clones, with 75% to 90% as singletons. Sequenced: peripheral blood. Receptors originate from a woman over 75 with acute or convalescent COVID-19. The CDR3 runs from the conserved cysteine through the conserved F or W. Fields, in order: J gene, D gene, clone size, CDR3 length, V gene, CDR3 DNA, CDR3 protein. D genes are given only for firm matches. The size field is filled for only some rows; it gives once, few, many or a size class.

TRBJ1-2 | . | . | 13 | TRBV4-3 | TGCGCCAGCAGCCAAGATGCGAACTATGGCTACACCTTC | CASSQDANYGYTF
TRBJ1-5 | . | . | 14 | TRBV2 | TGTGCCAGCAGTGATTCAGATAGCAATCAGCCCCAGCATTTT | CASSDSDSNQPQHF
TRBJ1-4 | . | . | 15 | TRBV18 | TGTGCCAGCTCACCACGAGCAGGGAGGGATGAAAAACTGTTTTTT | CASSPRAGRDEKLFF
TRBJ1-4 | TRBD1 | . | 12 | TRBV29-1 | TGCAGCGTTGGACAGGGGGCGGAAAAACTGTTTTTT | CSVGQGAEKLFF
TRBJ1-2 | TRBD1 | . | 13 | TRBV24-1 | TGTGCCACCAGTGACGGACAGGGGGGCGGCTACACCTTC | CATSDGQGGGYTF
TRBJ1-1 | . | once | 13 | TRBV11-2 | TGTGCCAGCAGCTTAGTTCGGAGGACTGAAGCTTTCTTT | CASSLVRRTEAFF
TRBJ1-1 | TRBD1 | . | 14 | TRBV19 | TGTGCCAGTACGGGGGACAGATTGAACACTGAAGCTTTCTTT | CASTGDRLNTEAFF
TRBJ2-3 | . | . | 16 | TRBV6-1 | TGTGCCAGCAGTGACACAGCGGTCCGGTCCACAGATACGCAGTATTTT | CASSDTAVRSTDTQYF
TRBJ1-3 | . | . | 14 | TRBV5-1 | TGCGCCAGCAGCCCCCAGGGGACTGGAAACACCATATATTTT | CASSPQGTGNTIYF
TRBJ1-2 | . | . | 13 | TRBV29-1 | TGCAGCGTTGTAATGGGGCCAGCGGGTGGCTACACCTTC | CSVVMGPAGGYTF
TRBJ1-1 | TRBD1 | . | 15 | TRBV5-8 | TGTGCCAGCAGCTTGAGGGGGCACGAAGGGACTGAAGCTTTCTTT | CASSLRGHEGTEAFF
TRBJ2-6 | . | . | 15 | TRBV7-7 | TGTGCCAGCAGCTTAGGAGGATTTGGGGCCAACGTCCTGACTTTC | CASSLGGFGANVLTF
TRBJ2-1 | TRBD2 | . | 14 | TRBV4-3 | TGCGCCAGCAGCCAGCGGGAGGGGGGAGCCGAGCAGTTCTTC | CASSQREGGAEQFF
TRBJ2-1 | TRBD2 | . | 14 | TRBV10-2 | TGCGCCAGCAGTGTGACTAGCGGGTCTGCTGAGCAGTTCTTC | CASSVTSGSAEQFF